This TCR beta chain originates from a study of identical twins. Each CDR3 protein is one row after TCRdb ran MiXCR on the 5' RACE reads. The sample lists 600,000 to 850,000 distinct CDR3 sequences, 18% occurring once. This clonotype has a handful of counts. The CDR3 totals 13 residues. The germline V gene encodes CDR1 LGHNA and CDR2 YSLEER. Trimming took 0 bases from V and 12 from J, leaving 12 bases between them. These data were also reused for a study on T cells expressing NK-cell markers.

This clonotype was sampled from a woman aged 18-35 years in good health. Sample: PBMCs. V usage is TRBV4-3 and J usage is TRBJ2-1; possible D gene TRBD1, 5 bases. CDR3 DNA sequence: TGCGCCAGCAGCCAAGATAAGGGGTTATGGCAGTTCTTC. Encoded protein: CASSQDKGLWQFF.